Presented here are 31 T cell receptor beta chains from one specimen sequenced in a study of blood T cells in healthy people across ages. PCR was performed a second time for roughly 7 to 12 cycles using a sample-barcoded 5' primer and a J-beta primer mix. TCRdb re-analysed the 5' RACE reads in MiXCR, keeping a single row per CDR3 protein. The sample holds 980,000 or so distinct CDR3 sequences, around 48% seen once. Sequencing used blood. These receptors were obtained from a man between 25 and 39 years old in good health.

The chain carries TRBV3-1 and TRBJ2-7; D uncertain. Trimming left V 0 bases short and J 2 bases short, with 8 bases between. Germline V gene data show CDR1 as LGHDT and CDR2 as YNNKEL (reference sequence). The CDR3 consists of 14 residues. The CDR3 DNA reads TGTGCCAGCAGCCAAGATATTTACCCCTACGAGCAGTACTTC. It yields the protein CASSQDIYPYEQYF.

The chain carries TRBV5-1 and TRBJ2-6, with D hard to call. V shed 0 bases and J shed 2 bases, with 9 bases lying between them. The CDR3 is 16 residues long. CDR1 is SGHRS and CDR2 is YFSETQ in the germline V gene. The CDR3 reads CASSLVAIPGANVLTF. In DNA, the CDR3 is TGCGCCAGCAGCTTGGTGGCCATCCCTGGGGCCAACGTCCTGACTTTC.

This rearrangement joins TRBV15 to TRBJ1-1, with D possibly TRBD1 on 5 matching bases. V was cut by 0 bases and J by 1 base, with 12 bases left in between. There are 16 residues in the CDR3. The germline gives CDR1 LNHNV, CDR2 YYDKDF (reference sequence). In DNA form, the CDR3 reads TGTGCCACCAGCAGAGATCCACCCAGGGAGAACACTGAAGCTTTCTTT. This sequence encodes CATSRDPPRENTEAFF.

The V call is TRBV20-1, the J call TRBJ2-3; 7 bases line up with TRBD2. With 3 bases clipped from V and 2 bases from J, the junction kept 11 bases outside the gene matches. CDR1 is DFQATT and CDR2 is SNEGSKA in the germline V gene (reference sequence). This CDR3 has 16 amino acids. As DNA, the CDR3 is TGCAGTGCTAGGGAGCTGGGGGGGGTCTTCACAGATACGCAGTATTTT. Amino acid sequence: CSARELGGVFTDTQYF.

On this clonotype: This CDR3 fails to terminate in the conserved phenylalanine or tryptophan, so it likely reflects a read error. The chain has TRBV6-5 and TRBJ2-3; 8 positions agree with TRBD1. Germline assignment: CDR1 MNHEY and CDR2 SVGAGI. The CDR3 sequence is 16 residues long. The V and J ends lost 0 bases and 1 base, in that order; junction bases with no gene match: 3. The CDR3 reads CASSYSKTGGTDTQYV. The CDR3 coding sequence is TGTGCCAGCAGTTACTCGAAGACAGGGGGCACAGATACGCAGTATGTT.

J is TRBJ2-7 and V is TRBV28, with TRBD1 matching over 8 bases. The CDR3 totals 15 residues. V shed 4 bases and J 2 bases; nucleotides not matched to a gene: 7. CDR1 is MDHEN and CDR2 is SYDVKM in the germline V gene. CDR3 sequence: CASSSRDRRTYEQYF. The CDR3 coding sequence is TGTGCCAGCAGTTCCAGGGACAGGAGAACCTACGAGCAGTACTTC.

The chain carries TRBV7-3 and TRBJ2-1; possibly TRBD2 for D (5 bases). Germline loops: CDR1 SGHTA, CDR2 FQGTGA. This CDR3 comprises 14 residues. Between the trimmed V and J ends, which lost 4 bases and 4 bases, there was a span of 11 bases. CDR3 bases: TGTGCCAGCAGCTCGGACTCTACTTACAATGAGCAGTTCTTC. This codes for CASSSDSTYNEQFF.

The table lists this clonotype with a few counts. The chain is built from TRBV2 and TRBJ1-2; D remains unclear. Germline loops: CDR1 SNHLY, CDR2 FYNNEI. The V end was cut by 4 bases, the J end by 6 bases, with 9 bases between. The CDR3 is 12 amino acids. The CDR3 DNA sequence: TGTGCCAGCAGTGTGTTACCCCATGGCTACACCTTC. It codes for CASSVLPHGYTF.

This clonotype came up a few times. In nucleotides, the CDR3 is TGTGCCAGCAGTCCACTAGGGACAGGGCACGACGAGCAGTACTTC. It encodes CASSPLGTGHDEQYF. The chain recombines TRBV28 with TRBJ2-4; 9 bases are shared with TRBD1. The DNA end favors TRBJ2-7, so the J call may be wrong. This CDR3 has 15 residues. The germline CDR1 and CDR2 sequences are MDHEN and SYDVKM.

This sequence joins TRBV7-2 and TRBJ1-1, with TRBD1 identical over 9 bases. The germline gives CDR1 SGHTA, CDR2 FQGNSA. V trimming: 4 bases; J trimming: 6 bases; junction bases outside the gene matches: 6. CDR3 length: 14 residues. CDR3 DNA sequence: TGTGCCAGCAGCTCACAGGGGGCACGACCTGAAGCTTTCTTT. Its protein product is CASSSQGARPEAFF. Using reference TRBV7-2 and TRBJ1-1 for the parts outside the CDR3, the full variable domain is GAGVSQSPSNKVTEKGKDVELRCDPISGHTALYWYRQSLGQGLEFLIYFQGNSAPDKSGLPSDRFSAERTGGSVSTLTIQRTQQEDSAVYLCASSSQGARPEAFFGQGTRLTVV.

This clonotype was observed a handful of times. V gene TRBV4-2 combines with J gene TRBJ2-1, with 11 bases aligning to TRBD2. The CDR3 extends over 17 amino acids. J lost 9 bases, V lost 4 bases, and 14 bases had no gene match. The V gene's germline CDR1 is LGHNA and CDR2 YNFKEQ. CDR3 in DNA: TGTGCCAGCAGCCCGCAGGTTAGCGGGGGGGCCGTCGGTGAGCAGTTCTTC. This gives the protein CASSPQVSGGAVGEQFF.

V gene TRBV27 combines with J gene TRBJ1-2, with a weak D call TRBD1 (6 bases). This CDR3 comprises 13 residues. With 2 bases removed from V and 7 bases from J, the gap between germline ends came to 11 bases. CDR1 MNHEY and CDR2 SMNVEV come from the germline V gene (reference sequence). The CDR3 DNA reads as TGTGCCAGCAGTTTAACTTCAGGGGTTGGCTACACCTTC. Amino acids: CASSLTSGVGYTF.

This clonotype appeared a few times. The CDR3 spells CASSYQGGTGELFF. The CDR3 DNA follows: TGTGCCAGCAGTTATCAGGGGGGCACCGGGGAGCTGTTTTTT. The chain combines TRBV12-3 or TRBV12-4 with TRBJ2-2, with a weak D call TRBD1 (7 bases). CDR3 size: 14 residues. Trimming left V 4 bases short and J 4 bases short, with 10 bases between.

The chain links TRBV12-3 or TRBV12-4 to TRBJ2-1; D might be TRBD2 (6 bases). The CDR3 totals 14 residues. The V gene lost 4 bases and the J gene lost 3 bases, with 10 bases spanning the gap. The CDR3: CASSWDSLYNEQFF. CDR3 nucleotides: TGTGCCAGCAGTTGGGACTCCCTCTACAATGAGCAGTTCTTC.

With regard to this clonotype: The junction and the germline gene differ at one end; a read error may be behind it. The chain recombines TRBV5-1 with TRBJ2-1; 7 nucleotides match TRBD2. The CDR3 has 14 amino acids. Germline V gene sequence: CDR1 SGHRS, CDR2 YFSETQ. CDR3 in DNA: TGCGCCAGCGCTAGCGGATTCTCCTACAATGAGCGGTTCTTC. Translating gives CASASGFSYNERFF.

This clonotype was seen a few times. The genes are TRBV4-3 and TRBJ2-3; no clear D gene. Germline CDR1 reads LGHNA; CDR2 reads YSLEER. With 4 bases removed from V and 4 bases from J, the gap between germline ends came to 9 bases. CDR3 length: 13 amino acids. This CDR3 reads CASSPRSADTQYF. The CDR3 nucleotides are TGCGCCAGCAGCCCGAGGTCCGCAGATACGCAGTATTTT.

This clonotype showed up many times. CDR3 loop: CASSATMSGELFF. The CDR3 DNA sequence: TGTGCCAGCAGTGCCACGATGAGTGGGGAGCTGTTTTTT. The genes are TRBV9 and TRBJ2-2; D is unresolved. CDR1 is SGDLS, CDR2 YYNGEE, per germline. There are 13 residues in the CDR3. V was trimmed by 5 bases and J by 8 bases, leaving 13 bases between them.

This rearrangement joins TRBV4-1 to TRBJ1-2; TRBD1 agrees at 10 bases. V lost 4 bases, J lost 7 bases, and 6 bases stayed unmatched. Germline V CDR1 and CDR2: MGHRA, YSYEKL. This CDR3 has 14 residues. CDR3 nucleotide sequence: TGCGCCAGCAGCCTTCGGACAGGGGGTTCTGGCTACACCTTC. This translates into CASSLRTGGSGYTF.

The chain is built from TRBV5-6 and TRBJ2-7; perhaps TRBD1 as D (6 bases). The CDR3 has 14 amino acids. Germline V CDR1 and CDR2: SGHDT, YYEEEE. The ends were cut back, 4 bases at V and 0 bases at J, with 11 bases in the middle. CDR3 nucleotide sequence: TGTGCCAGCAGCGTCCGGGACAACTCCTACGAGCAGTACTTC. Amino acid sequence: CASSVRDNSYEQYF.

The genes are TRBV18 and TRBJ1-1, with a tentative D call TRBD1 (6 bases). V was clipped by 3 bases and J by 2 bases, with 10 bases between them. Germline-derived CDR1 and CDR2 are KGHSH and LQKENI. The CDR3 is made up of 14 amino acids. This CDR3 reads CASSPGHGNTEAFF. CDR3 sequence (DNA): TGTGCCAGCTCACCGGGACACGGAAACACTGAAGCTTTCTTT.

The chain combines TRBV20-1 with TRBJ1-5, with D possibly matching TRBD1 (5 bases). The length of the CDR3 is 14 residues. Germline V lookup: CDR1 DFQATT, CDR2 SNEGSKA (reference sequence). Trimming left V 6 bases short and J 3 bases short, with 15 bases between. DNA for the CDR3: TGCAGTGCCTCAAAAGGGACGGCCAATCAGCCCCAGCATTTT. Encoded protein: CSASKGTANQPQHF.

This clonotype has more than one count but fewer than ten. This chain links TRBV29-1 with TRBJ1-1; TRBD1 might be the D (5 bases). V lost 8 bases to trimming and J lost 6 bases, with 16 bases between them. CDR1 and CDR2 from the germline V gene are SQVTM and ANQGSEA. CDR3 length equals 12 residues. This CDR3 reads CSTGTLGPEAFF. CDR3 bases: TGCAGCACGGGGACTCTGGGACCTGAAGCTTTCTTT. Full variable domain (rest looked up from reference TRBV29-1 and TRBJ1-1): SAVISQKPSRDICQRGTSLTIQCQVDSQVTMMFWYRQQPGQSLTLIATANQGSEATYESGFVIDKFPISRPNLTFSTLTVSNMSPEDSSIYLCSTGTLGPEAFFGQGTRLTVV.

This clonotype was seen a few times. The chain recombines TRBV9 with TRBJ2-1; D remains ambiguous. Trimming took 1 base from V and 5 from J, leaving 16 bases between them. Germline assignment: CDR1 SGDLS and CDR2 YYNGEE. This CDR3 has 16 residues. CDR3 DNA: TGTGCCAGCAGCGTATCCGGGCGACCACTGAACAATGAGCAGTTCTTC. Protein sequence: CASSVSGRPLNNEQFF.

This chain joins TRBV21-1 and TRBJ2-5; TRBD1, the D gene given by the table, was not confirmed from the DNA. TRBV21-1 is a documented pseudogene. The CDR3 length is 19 residues. The CDR3: CASVAREGTGHFHQETQYF. In nucleotides, the CDR3 is TGTGCCAGCGTAGCAAGAGAAGGAACAGGTCACTTCCACCAAGAGACCCAGTACTTC.

The table lists this clonotype with a count of one. The genes are TRBV6-6 and TRBJ1-3; D might be TRBD1 (5 bases). Germline lookup yields CDR1 MNHNY and CDR2 SVGAGI (reference sequence). The CDR3 has 13 residues. Trimming pared 7 bases from V and 8 bases from J, leaving 15 bases between. DNA for the CDR3: TGTGCCAGCAATCAAGACAGTATGGACACCATATATTTT. This gives the protein CASNQDSMDTIYF.

V usage is TRBV9 and J usage is TRBJ2-1; weak D call: TRBD2 (6 bases). Germline values: CDR1 SGDLS, CDR2 YYNGEE. V shed 2 bases and J shed 8 bases, with 17 bases lying between them. The CDR3 covers 15 residues. CDR3 coding DNA: TGTGCCAGCAGCGTTGAGGGACTCGGAGGGGATGAGCAGTTCTTC. Amino acid sequence: CASSVEGLGGDEQFF.

The chain employs TRBV3-1 and TRBJ2-7; D call uncertain. Looked up from germline, CDR1 is LGHDT and CDR2 is YNNKEL (reference sequence). V lost 0 bases to trimming and J lost 5 bases, with 11 bases between them. The CDR3 covers 14 residues. CDR3 amino acids: CASSQEKIRDEQYF. CDR3 coding DNA: TGTGCCAGCAGCCAAGAAAAAATAAGGGACGAGCAGTACTTC.

J is TRBJ1-2 and V is TRBV5-1, with D perhaps matching TRBD1 (5 bases). The CDR3 has 17 amino acids. Between the trimmed V and J ends, which lost 0 bases and 2 bases, there was a span of 17 bases. Germline assignment: CDR1 SGHRS and CDR2 YFSETQ. In DNA form, the CDR3 reads TGCGCCAGCAGCTTGGACGGGACCGTGATCGGCAACTATGGCTACACCTTC. Encoded protein: CASSLDGTVIGNYGYTF.

The V and J genes are TRBV7-2 and TRBJ2-1, with D tentatively TRBD2 (6 bases). V shed 4 bases and J shed 3 bases, with 10 bases lying between them. Looked up from germline, CDR1 is SGHTA and CDR2 is FQGNSA. The CDR3 length is 14 residues. CDR3 in DNA: TGTGCCAGCAGCTCTAGGACTATCTACAATGAGCAGTTCTTC. Its translation: CASSSRTIYNEQFF.

This clonotype has only a few counts. V usage is TRBV28 and J usage is TRBJ2-1, with no clear D. The length of the CDR3 is 11 residues. CDR1 MDHEN and CDR2 SYDVKM come from the germline V gene. V lost 4 bases and J lost 12, with 10 bases in between. The CDR3 region has the DNA TGTGCCAGCAGTTCCGGGTATGGGCAGTTCTTC. This translates into CASSSGYGQFF.

J is TRBJ1-2 and V is TRBV6-5, with TRBD1 matching 9 bases. The germline V gene has CDR1 MNHEY and CDR2 SVGAGI. The CDR3 runs 13 residues. V gave up 6 bases and J gave up 4 bases; unmatched junction bases: 3. The CDR3 reads CASSGQGPYGYTF. In DNA form, the CDR3 reads TGTGCCAGCAGCGGACAGGGGCCCTATGGCTACACCTTC.